This TCR beta chain comes out of a study of T cell responses to AZD1222 COVID-19 vaccine. The CDR3 totals 13 residues. Germline-derived CDR1 and CDR2 are GTSNPN and SVGIG (reference sequence). The ends were cut back, 3 bases at V and 0 bases at J, with 8 bases in the middle. This clone has a single count. The table came from immunoSEQ multiplex PCR; TCRdb's copy has only in-frame clones and leaves some out. In the table there are approximately 88,000 clones, roughly nine tenths of which are singletons. This clonotype originated in an adult who received the AZD1222 COVID-19 vaccine. V usage is TRBV30 and J usage is TRBJ1-2; D remains ambiguous. Source: peripheral blood, taken 28 days after the second AZD1222 dose. The CDR3 loop is CAWSPGPNYGYTF. The CDR3 coding sequence is TGTGCCTGGAGCCCCGGGCCTAACTATGGCTACACCTTC.